This T cell receptor (beta chain) appears in the sequencing data of a study of blood T cell repertoires in COVID-19. This clone came up once. Germline values: CDR1 SGHNT, CDR2 YYREEE (reference sequence). V lost 4 bases to trimming and J lost 0 bases, with 19 bases between them. The CDR3 is 17 residues long. TCRdb's copy holds only in-frame clones and misses some; the assay was immunoSEQ multiplex PCR. The repertoire holds 350,000 to 450,000 clones, with approximately 91% as singletons. The TCR comes from a middle-aged woman who had been exposed to COVID-19. The source material was PBMCs or T cells enriched from blood (not recorded which). J is TRBJ1-1 and V is TRBV5-4, with a weak D call TRBD1 (5 bases). The CDR3 coding sequence is TGTGCCAGCAGCCCCGCCCGGGGGTCTAGTATGAACACTGAAGCTTTCTTT. It yields the protein CASSPARGSSMNTEAFF.